There are a few counts of the clone carrying this T cell receptor (beta chain). Its antigen is as yet unknown. These data come from a study of response to subunit inactivated influenza vaccine. Study-wide findings and caveats: Few new T cells, the authors suggested, are recruited by each seasonal influenza vaccination.

Germline CDR1 reads SGHDN; CDR2 reads FVKESK. The CDR3 consists of 16 residues. Trimming shortened V by 0 bases and J by 4 bases, and 13 bases separated the two germline ends. MiXCR, run by TCRdb on the RT-PCR reads, gives a single entry per CDR3 protein. Of about 500,000 distinct CDR3 sequences in the sample, approximately 17% were seen once. The chain joins TRBV14 to TRBJ2-1, with D possibly matching TRBD2 (6 bases). Sample: CD4+ T cells sorted from PBMCs, taken around 25 months after vaccination. The clonotype comes from a man in his fifties or sixties who received an inactivated influenza vaccine. The CDR3 nucleotides read TGTGCCAGCAGCCAAGAAAGGAGGGCAGGGTACAATGAGCAGTTCTTC. This translates into CASSQERRAGYNEQFF.